The rows below give T cell receptor beta chains drawn from one sample of a study of blood T cell repertoires in COVID-19. This table comes from immunoSEQ multiplex PCR, and its TCRdb copy is limited to in-frame clones, with some not included. The sample includes tens of thousands of clones, around 80% of them seen just once. What was sequenced was peripheral blood. The origin of the receptors is a man older than 75 with active or convalescent COVID-19. Both conserved end residues are part of each CDR3. The D gene is left open where the match is weak. Some rows have no size entry. The others give once, few or many, or a class for an expanded clone.

V	size	D	J	CDR3	DNA
TRBV5-1	-	TRBD2	TRBJ2-1	CASSVGFLAETYNEQFF	TGCGCCAGCAGTGTTGGGTTCCTAGCGGAAACATACAATGAGCAGTTCTTC
TRBV2	-	-	TRBJ2-7	CASSRQIGYEQYF	TGTGCCAGCAGTCGACAGATAGGCTACGAGCAGTACTTC
TRBV28	-	-	TRBJ1-3	CASSRGLNTIYF	TGTGCCAGCAGTCGCGGATTAAACACCATATATTTT
TRBV5-6	-	TRBD1	TRBJ1-2	CASSLKGARLEGYTF	TGTGCCAGCAGCTTAAAGGGGGCACGGCTAGAAGGCTACACCTTC
TRBV18	medium-sized	TRBD2	TRBJ2-5	CASSTAGDGQETQYF	TGTGCCAGCTCAACCGCGGGAGACGGTCAAGAGACCCAGTACTTC
TRBV12-3/TRBV12-4	-	-	TRBJ2-2	CASTRTGELFF	TGTGCCAGCACTCGCACCGGGGAGCTGTTTTTT
TRBV27	-	TRBD1	TRBJ2-7	CASSLMAGGPYEQYF	TGTGCCAGCAGTTTAATGGCAGGGGGCCCCTACGAGCAGTACTTC
TRBV30	medium-sized	TRBD1	TRBJ2-7	CAWSDGDRGVYEQYF	TGTGCCTGGAGTGACGGGGACAGGGGGGTATATGAGCAGTACTTC
TRBV7-2	few	-	TRBJ2-7	CASSLGPSYEQYF	TGTGCCAGCAGCTTAGGGCCTTCATACGAGCAGTACTTC
TRBV6-5	large	-	TRBJ1-2	CASSHGDGKYGYTF	TGTGCCAGCAGCCACGGCGACGGGAAGTATGGCTACACCTTC
TRBV5-1	-	-	TRBJ1-2	CASSLGGNPTSLSFYGYTF	TGCGCCAGCAGCTTGGGGGGCAACCCCACTTCCCTGTCTTTCTATGGCTACACCTTC
TRBV7-2	-	TRBD1	TRBJ1-4	CASSLQTGTGGEKLFF	TGTGCCAGCAGCTTACAAACCGGGACAGGAGGTGAAAAACTGTTTTTT
TRBV5-6	-	-	TRBJ1-2	CASTPTGIYGYTF	TGTGCCAGCACCCCTACAGGGATCTATGGCTACACCTTC
TRBV6-5	-	-	TRBJ1-2	CASHREGLGGGYTF	TGTGCCAGCCACCGGGAGGGACTGGGGGGTGGCTACACCTTC
TRBV27	few	-	TRBJ2-1	CASSIGQYNEQFF	TGTGCCAGCAGTATCGGACAGTACAATGAGCAGTTCTTC
TRBV2	-	TRBD2	TRBJ2-5	CASSDGGRAETQYF	TGTGCCAGCAGTGACGGCGGGAGGGCAGAGACCCAGTACTTC
TRBV11-3	-	-	TRBJ2-3	CASSLQGRSTDTQYF	TGTGCCAGCAGCCTGCAGGGGCGTAGCACAGATACGCAGTATTTT
TRBV2	-	TRBD1	TRBJ2-7	CASSGQGYDYEQYF	TGTGCCAGCAGTGGACAGGGTTATGACTACGAGCAGTACTTC
TRBV15	-	-	TRBJ2-1	CATSRPIQGNEQFF	TGTGCCACCAGCAGACCCATCCAGGGTAATGAGCAGTTCTTC
TRBV11-2	-	TRBD2	TRBJ2-7	CASSRSGDLEEQYF	TGTGCCAGCAGCCGGAGCGGGGACCTTGAGGAGCAGTACTTC
TRBV19	-	TRBD2	TRBJ2-3	CASSRGLAGARTDTQYF	TGTGCCAGTAGTAGGGGACTAGCGGGAGCACGCACAGATACGCAGTATTTT
TRBV7-2	-	-	TRBJ2-3	CASSLGLASDTQYF	TGTGCCAGCAGCTTAGGATTAGCCTCAGATACGCAGTATTTT